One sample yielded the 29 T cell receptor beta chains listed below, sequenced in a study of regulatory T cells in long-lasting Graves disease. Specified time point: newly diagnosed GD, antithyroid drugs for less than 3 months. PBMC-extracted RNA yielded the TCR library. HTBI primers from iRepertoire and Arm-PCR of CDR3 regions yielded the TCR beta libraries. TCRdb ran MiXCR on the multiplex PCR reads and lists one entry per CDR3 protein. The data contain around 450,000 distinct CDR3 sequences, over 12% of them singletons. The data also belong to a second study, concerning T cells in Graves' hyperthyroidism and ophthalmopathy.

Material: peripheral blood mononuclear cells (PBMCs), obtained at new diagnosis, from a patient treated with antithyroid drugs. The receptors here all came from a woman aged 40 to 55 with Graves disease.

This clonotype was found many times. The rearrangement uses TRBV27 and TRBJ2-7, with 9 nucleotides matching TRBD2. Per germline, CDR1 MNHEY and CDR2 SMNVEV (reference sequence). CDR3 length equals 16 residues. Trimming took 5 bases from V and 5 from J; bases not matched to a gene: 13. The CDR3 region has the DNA TGTGCCAGCAGTCCCCTCAGGCGGGAGGGTACCCACGAGCAGTACTTC. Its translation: CASSPLRREGTHEQYF.

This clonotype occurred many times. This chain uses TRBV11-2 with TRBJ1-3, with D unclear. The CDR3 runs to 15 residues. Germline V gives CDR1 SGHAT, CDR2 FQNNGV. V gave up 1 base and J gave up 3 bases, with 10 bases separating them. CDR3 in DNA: TGTGCCAGCAGCTTAGGAAATGGTGATGGAAACACCATATATTTT. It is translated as CASSLGNGDGNTIYF.

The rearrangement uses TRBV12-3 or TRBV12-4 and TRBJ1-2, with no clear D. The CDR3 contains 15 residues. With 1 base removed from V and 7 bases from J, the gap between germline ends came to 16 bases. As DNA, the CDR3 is TGTGCCAGCAGTTTAGGACGGCGAACGCGTTTTGGCTACACCTTC. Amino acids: CASSLGRRTRFGYTF.

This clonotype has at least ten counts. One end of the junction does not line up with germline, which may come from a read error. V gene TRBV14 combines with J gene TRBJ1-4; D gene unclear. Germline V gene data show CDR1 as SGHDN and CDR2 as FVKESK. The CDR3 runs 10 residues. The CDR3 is CLEVNEKLFF. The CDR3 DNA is TGCCTGGAAGTTAATGAAAAACTGTTTTTT.

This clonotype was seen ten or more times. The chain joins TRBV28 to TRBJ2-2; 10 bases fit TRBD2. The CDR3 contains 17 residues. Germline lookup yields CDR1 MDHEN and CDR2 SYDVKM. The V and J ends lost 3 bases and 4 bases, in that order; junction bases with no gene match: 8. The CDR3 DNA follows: TGTGCCAGCAGTTTCAGCGGGAGGGGTTCTGCCACCGGGGAGCTGTTTTTT. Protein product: CASSFSGRGSATGELFF.

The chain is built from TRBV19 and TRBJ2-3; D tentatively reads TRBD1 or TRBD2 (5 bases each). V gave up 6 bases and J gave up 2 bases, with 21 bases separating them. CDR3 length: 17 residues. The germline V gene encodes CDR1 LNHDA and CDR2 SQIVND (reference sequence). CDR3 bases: TGTGCCAGTAGCTTCACCCTCCCCCGGGACCCCACAGATACGCAGTATTTT. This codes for CASSFTLPRDPTDTQYF. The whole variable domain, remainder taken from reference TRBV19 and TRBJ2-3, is DGGITQSPKYLFRKEGQNVTLSCEQNLNHDAMYWYRQDPGQGLRLIYYSQIVNDFQKGDIAEGYSVSREKKESFPLTVTSAQKNPTAFYLCASSFTLPRDPTDTQYFGPGTRLTVL.

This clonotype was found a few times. CDR3 coding DNA: TGTGCCAGCAGCTTAGTGGCGGGAGATGGTGGCGAGCAGTACTTC. It translates to CASSLVAGDGGEQYF. The V gene is TRBV7-3, the J gene TRBJ2-7; 7 bases map to TRBD2. V gave up 2 bases and J gave up 6 bases; unmatched junction bases: 10. CDR3 size: 15 residues. Germline loops: CDR1 SGHTA, CDR2 FQGTGA.

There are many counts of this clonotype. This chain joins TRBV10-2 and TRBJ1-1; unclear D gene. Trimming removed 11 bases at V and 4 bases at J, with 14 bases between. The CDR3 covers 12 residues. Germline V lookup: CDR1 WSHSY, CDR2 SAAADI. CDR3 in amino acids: CASGGVGTEAFF. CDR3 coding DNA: TGCGCCTCAGGCGGGGTGGGCACTGAAGCTTTCTTT.

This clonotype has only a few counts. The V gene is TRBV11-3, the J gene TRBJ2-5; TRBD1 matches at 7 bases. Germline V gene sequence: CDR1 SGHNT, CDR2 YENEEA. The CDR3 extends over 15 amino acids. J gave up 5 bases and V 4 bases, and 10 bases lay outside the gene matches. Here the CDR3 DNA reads TGTGCCAGCAGCTCAGCGACAGGGTTGGACGAGACCCAGTACTTC. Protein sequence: CASSSATGLDETQYF. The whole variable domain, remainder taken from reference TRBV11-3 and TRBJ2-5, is EAGVVQSPRYKIIEKKQPVAFWCNPISGHNTLYWYLQNLGQGPELLIRYENEEAVDDSQLPKDRFSAERLKGVDSTLKIQPAELGDSAVYLCASSSATGLDETQYFGPGTRLLVL.

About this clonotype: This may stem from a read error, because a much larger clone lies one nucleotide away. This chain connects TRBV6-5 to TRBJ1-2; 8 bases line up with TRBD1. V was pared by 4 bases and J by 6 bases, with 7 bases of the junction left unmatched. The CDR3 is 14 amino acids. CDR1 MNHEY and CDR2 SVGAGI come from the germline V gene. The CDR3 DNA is TGTGCCAGCAGTTCCAGGGGGCGAGACCATGGCTACACCTTC. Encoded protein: CASSSRGRDHGYTF.

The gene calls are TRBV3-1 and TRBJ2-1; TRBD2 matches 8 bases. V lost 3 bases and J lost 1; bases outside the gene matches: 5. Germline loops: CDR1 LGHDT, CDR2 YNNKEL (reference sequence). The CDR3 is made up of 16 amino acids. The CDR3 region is CASSHIGGRSYNEQFF. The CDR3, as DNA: TGTGCCAGCAGCCATATCGGCGGGAGGTCCTACAATGAGCAGTTCTTC.

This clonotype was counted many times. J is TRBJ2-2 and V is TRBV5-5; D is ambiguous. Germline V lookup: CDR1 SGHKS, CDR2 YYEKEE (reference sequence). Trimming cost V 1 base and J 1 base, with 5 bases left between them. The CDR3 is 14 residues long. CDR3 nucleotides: TGTGCCAGCAGCTTGTGGCAGAACACCGGGGAGCTGTTTTTT. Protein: CASSLWQNTGELFF.

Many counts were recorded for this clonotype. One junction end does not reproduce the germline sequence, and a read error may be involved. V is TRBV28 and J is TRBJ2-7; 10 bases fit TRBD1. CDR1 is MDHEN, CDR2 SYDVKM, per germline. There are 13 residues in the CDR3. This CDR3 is CASSLRTGGGRDF. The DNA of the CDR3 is TGTGCCAGCAGTTTAAGGACAGGGGGAGGTCGGGACTTC.

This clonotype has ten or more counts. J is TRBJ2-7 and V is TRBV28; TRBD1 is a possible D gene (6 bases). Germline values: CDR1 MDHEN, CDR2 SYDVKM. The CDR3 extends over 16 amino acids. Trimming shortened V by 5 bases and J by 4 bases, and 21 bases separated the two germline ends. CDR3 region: CASSALVGRGRYEQYF. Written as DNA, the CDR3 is TGTGCCAGCAGTGCCCTAGTGGGCAGGGGCAGGTACGAGCAGTACTTC.

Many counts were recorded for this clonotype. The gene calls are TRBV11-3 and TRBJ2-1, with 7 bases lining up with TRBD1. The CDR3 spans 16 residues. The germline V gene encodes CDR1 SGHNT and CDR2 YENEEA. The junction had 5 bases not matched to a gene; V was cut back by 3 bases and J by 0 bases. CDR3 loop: CASSFLDRSSYNEQFF. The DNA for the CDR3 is TGTGCCAGCAGCTTTCTGGACAGGAGCTCCTACAATGAGCAGTTCTTC.

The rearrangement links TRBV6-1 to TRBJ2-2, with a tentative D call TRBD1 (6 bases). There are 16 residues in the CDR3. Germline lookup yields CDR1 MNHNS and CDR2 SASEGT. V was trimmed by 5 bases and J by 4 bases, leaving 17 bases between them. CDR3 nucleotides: TGTGCCAGCAGTCCGGACAGTTACTCGGGCACCGGGGAGCTGTTTTTT. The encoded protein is CASSPDSYSGTGELFF.

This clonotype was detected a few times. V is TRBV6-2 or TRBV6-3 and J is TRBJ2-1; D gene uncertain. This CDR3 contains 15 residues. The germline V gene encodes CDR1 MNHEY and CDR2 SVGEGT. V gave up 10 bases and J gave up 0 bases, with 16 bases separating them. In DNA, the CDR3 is TGTGCCACCCCCTCGAACCGTAGCTCCTACAATGAGCAGTTCTTC. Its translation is CATPSNRSSYNEQFF.

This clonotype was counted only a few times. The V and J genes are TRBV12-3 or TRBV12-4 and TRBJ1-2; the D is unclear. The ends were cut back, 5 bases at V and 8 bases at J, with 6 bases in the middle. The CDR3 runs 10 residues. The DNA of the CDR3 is TGTGCCAGCAGTAGCGGGGGCTACACCTTC. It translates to CASSSGGYTF.

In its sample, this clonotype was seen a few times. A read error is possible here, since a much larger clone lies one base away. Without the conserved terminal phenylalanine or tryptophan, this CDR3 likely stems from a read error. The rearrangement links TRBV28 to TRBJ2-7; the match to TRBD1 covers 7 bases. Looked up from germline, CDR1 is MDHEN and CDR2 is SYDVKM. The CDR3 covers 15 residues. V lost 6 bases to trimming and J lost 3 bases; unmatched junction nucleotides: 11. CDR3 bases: TGTGCCAGCAGGCAAAGGACAGGAAGGGGCTACGAGCAGTACCTC. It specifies CASRQRTGRGYEQYL.

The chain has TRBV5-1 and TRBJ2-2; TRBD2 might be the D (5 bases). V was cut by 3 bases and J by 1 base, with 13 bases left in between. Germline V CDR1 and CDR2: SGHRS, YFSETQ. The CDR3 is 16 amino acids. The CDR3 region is CASSSTRSMNTGELFF. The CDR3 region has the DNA TGCGCCAGCAGCTCTACTAGGTCGATGAACACCGGGGAGCTGTTTTTT.

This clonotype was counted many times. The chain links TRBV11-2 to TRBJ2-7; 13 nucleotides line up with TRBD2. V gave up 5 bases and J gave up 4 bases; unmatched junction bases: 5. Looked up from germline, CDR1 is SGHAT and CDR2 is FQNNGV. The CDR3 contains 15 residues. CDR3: CASSPPGLAGYEQYF. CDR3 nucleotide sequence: TGTGCCAGCAGCCCGCCGGGACTAGCGGGATACGAGCAGTACTTC.

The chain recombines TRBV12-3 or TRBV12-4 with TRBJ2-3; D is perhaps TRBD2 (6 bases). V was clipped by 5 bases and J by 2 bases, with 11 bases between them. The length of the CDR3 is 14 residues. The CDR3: CASSQTSITDTQYF. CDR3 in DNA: TGTGCCAGCAGTCAGACTAGTATCACAGATACGCAGTATTTT.

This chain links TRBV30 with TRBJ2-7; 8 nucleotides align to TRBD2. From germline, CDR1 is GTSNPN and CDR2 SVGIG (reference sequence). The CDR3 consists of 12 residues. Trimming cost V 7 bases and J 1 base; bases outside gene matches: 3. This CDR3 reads CAYTSGSYEQYF. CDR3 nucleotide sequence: TGTGCCTATACTAGCGGATCCTACGAGCAGTACTTC.

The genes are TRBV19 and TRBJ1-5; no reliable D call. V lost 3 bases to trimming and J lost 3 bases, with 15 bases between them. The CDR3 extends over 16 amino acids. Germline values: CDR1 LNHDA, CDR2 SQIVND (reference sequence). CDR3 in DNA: TGTGCCAGTAGTATCTATGGGAGCCTGAACAATCAGCCCCAGCATTTT. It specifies CASSIYGSLNNQPQHF.

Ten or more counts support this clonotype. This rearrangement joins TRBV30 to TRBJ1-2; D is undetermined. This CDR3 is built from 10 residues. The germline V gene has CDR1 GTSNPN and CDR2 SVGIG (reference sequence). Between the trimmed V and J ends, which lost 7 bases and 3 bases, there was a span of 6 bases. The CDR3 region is CAYWHYGYTF. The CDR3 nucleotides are TGTGCCTATTGGCACTATGGCTACACCTTC.

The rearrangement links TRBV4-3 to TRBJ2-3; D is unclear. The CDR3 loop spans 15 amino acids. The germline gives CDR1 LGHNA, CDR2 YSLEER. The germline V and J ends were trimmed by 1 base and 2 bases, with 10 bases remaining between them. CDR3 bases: TGCGCCAGCAGCCAAGTGGCGCTAATCACAGATACGCAGTATTTT. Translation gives CASSQVALITDTQYF.

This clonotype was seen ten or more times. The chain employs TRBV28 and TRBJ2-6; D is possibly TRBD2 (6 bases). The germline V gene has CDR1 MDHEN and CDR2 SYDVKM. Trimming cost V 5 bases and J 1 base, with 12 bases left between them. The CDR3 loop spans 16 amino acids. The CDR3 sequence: CASSPGGGSGANVLTF. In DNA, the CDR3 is TGTGCCAGCAGTCCCGGTGGGGGGTCTGGGGCCAACGTCCTGACTTTC.

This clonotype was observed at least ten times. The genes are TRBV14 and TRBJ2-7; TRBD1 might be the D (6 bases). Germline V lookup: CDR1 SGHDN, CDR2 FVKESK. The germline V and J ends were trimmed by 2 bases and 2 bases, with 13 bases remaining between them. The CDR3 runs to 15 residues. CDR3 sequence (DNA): TGTGCCAGCAGCCAACTGGACAGAGACGCCTACGAGCAGTACTTC. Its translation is CASSQLDRDAYEQYF.

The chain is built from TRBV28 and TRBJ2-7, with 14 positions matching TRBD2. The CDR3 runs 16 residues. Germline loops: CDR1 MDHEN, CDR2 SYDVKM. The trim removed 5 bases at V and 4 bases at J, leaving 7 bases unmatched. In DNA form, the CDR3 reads TGTGCCAGCAGTAAGACTAGCGGGAGGGCCGGGTACGAGCAGTACTTC. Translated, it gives CASSKTSGRAGYEQYF.